This TCR beta chain was sequenced for a study of cytomegalovirus exposure and HLA in healthy donors. Primers: 60 Vbeta forward and 13 Jbeta reverse. Data came from immunoSEQ multiplex PCR; TCRdb stores just in-frame clones and leaves some out. The sample consists of around 140,000 clones, 87% of them appearing once. Study results and caveats: Reportedly, diagnosis of cytomegalovirus status by the classifier showed high specificity and sensitivity. In a later analysis, common viral pathogens appeared linked to several of the most significant clusters. Previously analyzed data showed that most TCR beta V segments were productive at a frequency of about 87% or about 30%.

About this clone itself: Its cognate antigen is unknown.

The CDR3 spans 16 residues. The J segment lost 2 bases and the V segment lost 4 bases, leaving 3 bases of the junction unmatched. Germline CDR1 and CDR2: SNHLY and FYNNEI. Sequenced material: PBMCs. The TCR comes from a woman in her twenties or thirties in good health and CMV-seronegative. This chain connects TRBV2 to TRBJ2-5; 14 bases map to TRBD2. CDR3 residues: CASSAGLAGAQETQYF. DNA for the CDR3: TGTGCCAGCAGTGCGGGACTAGCGGGAGCACAAGAGACCCAGTACTTC.